The table lists the clone carrying this T cell receptor beta chain with a few counts. This entry is derived from a study of T cells in Graves' hyperthyroidism and ophthalmopathy. Looked up from germline, CDR1 is SGHRS and CDR2 is YFSETQ. The V gene end was trimmed by 4 bases and the J gene end by 7 bases; junction bases not matched to a gene: 8. The CDR3 length is 15 residues. The source material, RNA transcripts, was used to amplify TCR beta CDR3 regions. First-round RT-PCR with HTBI primers amplified the TCR CDR3 region. Each CDR3 protein is one row after TCRdb ran MiXCR on the multiplex PCR reads. The data contain some 560,000 distinct CDR3 sequences, 14% of them singletons.

This receptor was taken from a woman aged 40 to 49 with Graves' hyperthyroidism. The chain uses TRBV5-1 and TRBJ1-6, with TRBD1 matching over 7 bases. The sample taken for sequencing was blood. CDR3 in amino acids: CASSRDSPRNSPLHF. CDR3 in DNA: TGCGCCAGCAGCAGGGACAGTCCGAGGAATTCACCCCTCCACTTT.